Listed below are T cell receptor beta chains from one sample, sequenced in a study of cytomegalovirus exposure and HLA in healthy donors. Some clones are missing from TCRdb's copy, which holds only in-frame ones; the method was immunoSEQ multiplex PCR. The sample shows 120,000 or so clones, more than 80% of them seen only once. What was sequenced was PBMCs. Receptors originate from a man aged 35 to 55 in good health and CMV-seronegative. CDR3s include the opening cysteine and the closing phenylalanine or tryptophan. Each record gives: V gene, J gene, CDR3 length, clone size, CDR3 protein. Part of the rows lack a size; the others show once, few, many or a class for expanded clones.

V gene: TRBV29-1; J gene: TRBJ2-2; CDR3 length: 17; clone size: once; CDR3 protein: CSVGGASGSWNTGELFF
V gene: TRBV28; J gene: TRBJ1-5; CDR3 length: 17; clone size: -; CDR3 protein: CASTITGTVYSNQPQHF
V gene: TRBV30; J gene: TRBJ2-5; CDR3 length: 10; clone size: -; CDR3 protein: CAWARETQYF
V gene: TRBV6-5; J gene: TRBJ1-2; CDR3 length: 13; clone size: -; CDR3 protein: CASSYSGGYGYTF
V gene: TRBV5-4; J gene: TRBJ2-7; CDR3 length: 15; clone size: -; CDR3 protein: CASSLEQGYPYEQYF
V gene: TRBV28; J gene: TRBJ1-5; CDR3 length: 12; clone size: -; CDR3 protein: CASSTEGQPQHF
V gene: TRBV19; J gene: TRBJ1-5; CDR3 length: 14; clone size: -; CDR3 protein: CASSLADSNQPQHF
V gene: TRBV7-9; J gene: TRBJ2-3; CDR3 length: 15; clone size: -; CDR3 protein: CASSPWGTGGDTQYF
V gene: TRBV10-3; J gene: -; CDR3 length: 13; clone size: -; CDR3 protein: CAIRNTETYEQYF
V gene: TRBV30; J gene: TRBJ2-7; CDR3 length: 11; clone size: -; CDR3 protein: CAWKGNYEQYF
V gene: TRBV2; J gene: TRBJ2-7; CDR3 length: 17; clone size: -; CDR3 protein: CASSDLRGRLSYYEQYF
V gene: TRBV2; J gene: TRBJ2-7; CDR3 length: 15; clone size: -; CDR3 protein: CASSKGLANTYEQYF
V gene: TRBV7-9; J gene: TRBJ1-4; CDR3 length: 14; clone size: -; CDR3 protein: CASSSDSAYEKLFF
V gene: TRBV5-1; J gene: TRBJ2-6; CDR3 length: 16; clone size: -; CDR3 protein: CASSLATLPGANVLTF
V gene: TRBV6-1; J gene: TRBJ1-5; CDR3 length: 14; clone size: -; CDR3 protein: CASRAGQQNQPQHF
V gene: TRBV18; J gene: TRBJ1-5; CDR3 length: 14; clone size: -; CDR3 protein: CASSPRAGIQPQHF
V gene: TRBV2; J gene: TRBJ2-2; CDR3 length: 14; clone size: once; CDR3 protein: CASSATGHTGELFF
V gene: TRBV28; J gene: TRBJ2-3; CDR3 length: 12; clone size: -; CDR3 protein: CASSSPGDTQYF
V gene: TRBV28; J gene: TRBJ2-3; CDR3 length: 16; clone size: -; CDR3 protein: CASSANYGSLEGTQYF
V gene: TRBV6-1; J gene: TRBJ2-1; CDR3 length: 12; clone size: -; CDR3 protein: CASSDRGNEQFF
V gene: TRBV2; J gene: TRBJ2-7; CDR3 length: 14; clone size: -; CDR3 protein: CASSERGSSYEQYF
V gene: TRBV29-1; J gene: TRBJ2-7; CDR3 length: 14; clone size: -; CDR3 protein: CSVEGRAEVNEQYF
V gene: TRBV6-5; J gene: TRBJ1-2; CDR3 length: 12; clone size: -; CDR3 protein: CASSLGGNGYTF
V gene: TRBV15; J gene: TRBJ2-7; CDR3 length: 19; clone size: -; CDR3 protein: CATSRDGGTGVPSSYEQYF